The T cell receptor beta chain described here comes from a study of T cells expressing NK-cell markers. At the level of the study: Sorted CD3+CD56+NKG2C+, CD3+CD56+NKG2C- and CD3+CD56-NKG2C+ T cells supplied TCR beta repertoires. Sequenced donors, eight in total, included seven who were HCMV-seropositive and one who was seronegative.

The V gene's germline CDR1 is MGHDK and CDR2 SYGVNS. This CDR3 has 18 amino acids. What made the TCR beta cDNA was 5'RACE template switching with UMIs. TCRdb reanalyzed the 5' RACE reads, giving one entry per CDR3 protein sequence and no DNA. Its clone listing holds a few hundred thousand distinct CDR3 sequences. Sequencing input: blood T cells: a sorted CD56 or NKG2C T cell subset, CD4+ or CD8+ T cells, or bulk PBMC T cells (not recorded which). The receptor was derived from a man aged 18-75 years in good health. The chain joins TRBV25-1 to TRBJ2-7; checking the TCRdb D call of TRBD2 is not possible without DNA. The CDR3 is CASSRGASYSRSSYEQYF.